What follows describes a single TCR beta chain. Its cognate antigen is unknown. Per germline, CDR1 MNHEY and CDR2 SMNVEV (reference sequence). The CDR3 spans 14 residues. The V gene lost 3 bases and the J gene lost 2 bases, with 9 bases spanning the gap. The sample originates from a study of lymphopenia after photon versus proton radiotherapy. Whole-study findings and limits: Oligoclonal CD8+ Temra expansion after nadir drove photon patients' diversity drop. Better survival with proton therapy was suggested as possible, not demonstrated. Proton therapy kept repertoires fairly stable, unlike photons, which gained effector/memory cells.

Repertoires were generated with immunoSEQ multiplex PCR, while TCRdb's copy carries only in-frame clones and drops some. The sample comprises 35,000 to 45,000 clones, around 81% of which are singletons, and roughly 23% rests with the top ten. The genes are TRBV27 and TRBJ2-3; the D gene is possibly TRBD1 (5 bases). The sequence derives from an older woman with pancreatic cancer. The sequencing here drew on peripheral blood, taken from a patient treated with proton-based radiotherapy. CDR3 in DNA: TGTGCCAGCAGTTTCCGACAGATCACAGATACGCAGTATTTT. Its translation is CASSFRQITDTQYF.